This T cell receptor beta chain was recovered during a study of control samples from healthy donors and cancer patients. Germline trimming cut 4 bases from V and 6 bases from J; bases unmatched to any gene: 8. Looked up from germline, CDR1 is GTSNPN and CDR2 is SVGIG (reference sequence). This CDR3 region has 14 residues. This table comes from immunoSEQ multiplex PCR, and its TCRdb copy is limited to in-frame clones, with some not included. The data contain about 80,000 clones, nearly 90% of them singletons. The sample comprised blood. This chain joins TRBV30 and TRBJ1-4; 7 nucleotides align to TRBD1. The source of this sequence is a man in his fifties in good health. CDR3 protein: CAWTRDRLDEKLFF. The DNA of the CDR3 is TGTGCCTGGACTAGGGACAGACTAGATGAAAAACTGTTTTTT.